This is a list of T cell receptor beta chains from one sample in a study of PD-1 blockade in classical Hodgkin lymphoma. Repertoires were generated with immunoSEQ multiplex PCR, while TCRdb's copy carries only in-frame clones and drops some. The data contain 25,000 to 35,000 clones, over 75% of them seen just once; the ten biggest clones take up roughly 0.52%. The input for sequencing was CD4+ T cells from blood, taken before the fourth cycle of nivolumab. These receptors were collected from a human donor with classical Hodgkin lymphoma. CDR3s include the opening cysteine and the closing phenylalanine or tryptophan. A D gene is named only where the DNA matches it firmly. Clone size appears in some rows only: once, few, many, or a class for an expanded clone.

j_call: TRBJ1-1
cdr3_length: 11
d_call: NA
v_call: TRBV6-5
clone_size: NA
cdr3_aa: CASSHGTEAFF
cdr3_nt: TGTGCCAGCAGCCACGGAACTGAAGCTTTCTTT

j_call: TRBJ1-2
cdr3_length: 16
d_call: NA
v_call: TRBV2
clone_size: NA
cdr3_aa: CASSGDMGRPHYGYTF
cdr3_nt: TGTGCCAGCAGTGGAGATATGGGCAGGCCCCACTATGGCTACACCTTC

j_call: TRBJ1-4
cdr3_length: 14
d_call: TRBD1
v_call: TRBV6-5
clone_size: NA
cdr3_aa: CASSRDRVEEKLFF
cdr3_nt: TGTGCCAGCAGTCGGGACAGGGTAGAGGAAAAACTGTTTTTT

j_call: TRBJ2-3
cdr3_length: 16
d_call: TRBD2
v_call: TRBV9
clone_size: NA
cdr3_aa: CASSSPAGGYTDTQYF
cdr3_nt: TGTGCCAGCAGCTCACCAGCGGGGGGGTACACAGATACGCAGTATTTT

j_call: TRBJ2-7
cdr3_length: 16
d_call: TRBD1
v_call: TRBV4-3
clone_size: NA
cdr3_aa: CASSRIGTGGSYEQYF
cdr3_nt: TGCGCCAGCAGCCGAATCGGGACAGGGGGCTCCTACGAGCAGTACTTC

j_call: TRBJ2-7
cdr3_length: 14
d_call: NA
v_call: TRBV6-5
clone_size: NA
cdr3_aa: CASSPRGLTYEQYF
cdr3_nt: TGTGCCAGCAGTCCGAGGGGTCTCACCTACGAGCAGTACTTC

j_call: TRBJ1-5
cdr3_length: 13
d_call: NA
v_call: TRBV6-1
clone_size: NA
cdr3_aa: CASSDSFQGPEHF
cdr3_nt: TGTGCCAGCAGTGATAGTTTTCAGGGGCCCGAGCATTTT

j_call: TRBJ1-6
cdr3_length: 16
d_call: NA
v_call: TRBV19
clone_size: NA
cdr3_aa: CASSIQGRRTNSPLHF
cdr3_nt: TGTGCCAGTAGTATACAGGGAAGGAGAACTAATTCACCCCTCCACTTT

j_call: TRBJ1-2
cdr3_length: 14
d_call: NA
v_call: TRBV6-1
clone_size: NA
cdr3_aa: CASSEVPGDGGYTF
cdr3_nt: TGTGCCAGCAGTGAAGTTCCAGGGGATGGTGGCTACACCTTC

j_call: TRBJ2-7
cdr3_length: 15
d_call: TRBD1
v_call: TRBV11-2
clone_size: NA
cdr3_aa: CASSLGRQGFREQYF
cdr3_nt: TGTGCCAGCAGCTTAGGGAGACAGGGTTTCAGGGAGCAGTACTTC

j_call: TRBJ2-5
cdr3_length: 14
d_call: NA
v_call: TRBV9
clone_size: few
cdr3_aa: CASSAGLVQETQYF
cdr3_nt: TGTGCCAGCAGCGCGGGACTGGTCCAAGAGACCCAGTACTTC

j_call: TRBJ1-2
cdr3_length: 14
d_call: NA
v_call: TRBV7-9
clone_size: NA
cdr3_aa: CASSKYQVSDGYTF
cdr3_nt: TGTGCCAGCAGCAAGTACCAGGTCTCCGATGGCTACACCTTC

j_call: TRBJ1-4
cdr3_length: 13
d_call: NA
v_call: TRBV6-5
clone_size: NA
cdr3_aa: CASSYAGFEKLFF
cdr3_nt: TGTGCCAGCAGTTACGCAGGGTTTGAAAAACTGTTTTTT

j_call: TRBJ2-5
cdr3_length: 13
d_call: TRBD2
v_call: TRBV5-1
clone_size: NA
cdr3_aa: CASSLRGQETQYF
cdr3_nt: TGCGCCAGCAGTTTGCGGGGGCAAGAGACCCAGTACTTC

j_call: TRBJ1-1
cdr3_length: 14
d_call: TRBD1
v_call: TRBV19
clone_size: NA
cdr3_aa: CASSPDRASTEAFF
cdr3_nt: TGTGCCAGTAGTCCGGACAGGGCGAGCACTGAAGCTTTCTTT

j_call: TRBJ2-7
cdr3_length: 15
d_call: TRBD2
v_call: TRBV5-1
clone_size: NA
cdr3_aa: CASSKLAPSSYEQYF
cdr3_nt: TGCGCCAGCAGCAAACTAGCGCCGAGCTCCTACGAGCAGTACTTC

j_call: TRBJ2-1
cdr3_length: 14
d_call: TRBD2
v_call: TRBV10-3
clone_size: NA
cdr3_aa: CATGGLAGYNEQFF
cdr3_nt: TGTGCCACCGGGGGGCTAGCGGGATACAATGAGCAGTTCTTC

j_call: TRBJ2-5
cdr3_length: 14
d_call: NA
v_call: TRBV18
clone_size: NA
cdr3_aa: CASSPTGQRETQYF
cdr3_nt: TGTGCCAGCTCACCAACAGGTCAAAGAGAGACCCAGTACTTC

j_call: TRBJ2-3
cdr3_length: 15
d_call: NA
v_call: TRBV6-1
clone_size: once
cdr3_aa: CASSESHDYTDTQYF
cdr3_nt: TGTGCCAGCAGTGAATCACATGATTACACAGATACGCAGTATTTT

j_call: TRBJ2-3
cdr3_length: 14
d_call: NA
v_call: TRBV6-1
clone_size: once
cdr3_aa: CASSDGTSTDTQYF
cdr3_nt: TGTGCCAGCAGTGACGGAACTAGCACAGATACGCAGTATTTT

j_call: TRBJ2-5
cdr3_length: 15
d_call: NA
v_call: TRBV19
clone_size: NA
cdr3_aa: CASSGADPLQETQYF
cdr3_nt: TGTGCCAGTAGTGGTGCGGACCCCTTACAAGAGACCCAGTACTTC

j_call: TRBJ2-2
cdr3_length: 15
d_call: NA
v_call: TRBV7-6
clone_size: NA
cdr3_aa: CASSLTYSGGGELFF
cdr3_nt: TGTGCCAGCAGCTTAACGTACTCCGGGGGCGGGGAGCTGTTTTTT

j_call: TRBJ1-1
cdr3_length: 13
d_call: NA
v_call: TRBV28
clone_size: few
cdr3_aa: CASSLGGNTEAFF
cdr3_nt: TGTGCCAGCAGCTTAGGGGGTAACACTGAAGCTTTCTTT

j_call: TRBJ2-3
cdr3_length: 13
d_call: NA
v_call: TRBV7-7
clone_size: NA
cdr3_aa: CASSFYQGDTQYF
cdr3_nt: TGTGCTAGCAGCTTTTACCAGGGGGATACGCAGTATTTT

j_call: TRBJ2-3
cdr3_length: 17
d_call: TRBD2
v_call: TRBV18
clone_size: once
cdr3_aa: CASSPTSGGPSTDTQYF
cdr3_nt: TGTGCCAGCTCACCGACTAGCGGGGGACCCAGCACAGATACGCAGTATTTT

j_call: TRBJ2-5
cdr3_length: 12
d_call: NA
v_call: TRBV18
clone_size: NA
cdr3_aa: CASSEEAETQYF
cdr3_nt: TGTGCCAGCTCGGAAGAAGCGGAGACCCAGTACTTC

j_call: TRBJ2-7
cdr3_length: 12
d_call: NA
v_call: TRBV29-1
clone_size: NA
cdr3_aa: CSVGRGVEEQYF
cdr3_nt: TGCAGCGTTGGTCGTGGGGTCGAGGAGCAGTACTTC

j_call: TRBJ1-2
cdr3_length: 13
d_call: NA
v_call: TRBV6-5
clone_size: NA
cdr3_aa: CASSATGYYGYTF
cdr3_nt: TGTGCCAGCAGCGCCACAGGGTACTATGGCTACACCTTC

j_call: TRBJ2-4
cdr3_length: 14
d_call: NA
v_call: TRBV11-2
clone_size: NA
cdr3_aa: CASTARGPKNIQYF
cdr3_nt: TGTGCCAGCACTGCCCGGGGACCCAAAAACATTCAGTACTTC